The next 31 T cell receptor beta chains were all read from a single sample in a study of identical twins (dated by TCRdb to the mid-2010s). Library creation used 5' RACE. Reads for this sample came from an Illumina HiSeq 2000. TCRdb trimmed the raw reads at Q25, called clones with MiXCR and kept productive beta chains. Every CDR3 protein is listed once, alongside the most common genes and DNA of its rows. The table for this sample lists around 340,000 distinct CDR3 sequences; around an eighth of them were counted only once. Of the sample, roughly 7.8% falls within the top ten clones. This sample was shared with a second study, whose subject was yellow fever vaccine responses in identical twins.

What was sequenced was CD8+ T cells sorted from blood. Source of these receptors: a young woman in good health.

This clonotype was counted a few times. This chain uses TRBV28 with TRBJ2-3; 8 bases are a match to TRBD2. Germline-derived CDR1 and CDR2 are MDHEN and SYDVKM. With V trimmed by 3 bases and J by 4 bases, 12 bases remained unmatched. This CDR3 is 17 amino acids long. The CDR3 loop reads CASSFRSGSTLSDTQYF. As DNA, the CDR3 is TGTGCCAGCAGTTTTCGGAGCGGGAGCACGTTATCAGATACGCAGTATTTT.

In its sample, this clonotype was seen a few times. The DNA of the CDR3 is TGCGCCAGCAGCCATGCGGGAGCAGGGAACACTGAAGCTTTCTTT. As protein: CASSHAGAGNTEAFF. V usage is TRBV4-1 and J usage is TRBJ1-1, with D unresolved. Germline assignment: CDR1 MGHRA and CDR2 YSYEKL. V was cut by 3 bases and J by 1 base, with 12 bases left in between. The CDR3 extends over 15 amino acids.

This clonotype showed up just a few times. The V gene is TRBV28, the J gene TRBJ1-6; D is possibly TRBD1 (5 bases). V was cut by 5 bases and J by 7 bases, with 21 bases left in between. Germline V gene data show CDR1 as MDHEN and CDR2 as SYDVKM. This CDR3 region has 17 residues. CDR3 in DNA: TGTGCCAGCAGTGCGGAGAGACGCAGGGCCAAAAATTCACCCCTCCACTTT. This translates into CASSAERRRAKNSPLHF.

The genes are TRBV14 and TRBJ2-1, with TRBD2 matching 7 bases. The germline V gene encodes CDR1 SGHDN and CDR2 FVKESK. The V segment lost 3 bases and the J segment 3 bases; nucleotides outside the gene matches: 8. This CDR3 is built from 16 residues. DNA of the CDR3: TGTGCCAGCAGCCAGCTCCCCGGACTAGTCTACAATGAGCAGTTCTTC. Translation gives CASSQLPGLVYNEQFF.

This clonotype was seen a few times. This chain links TRBV24-1 with TRBJ2-3; D might be TRBD2 (5 bases). This CDR3 has 15 residues. Trimming stripped 0 bases from V and 6 bases from J, with 12 bases between. Germline V gene lookup returns CDR1 KGHDR and CDR2 SFDVKD. CDR3 bases: TGTGCCACCAGTGATTTGGGGGAGAATGTCGATACGCAGTATTTT. Protein product: CATSDLGENVDTQYF.

The chain uses TRBV20-1 and TRBJ2-7, with 7 bases matching TRBD1. The CDR3 covers 16 residues. Unmatched junction bases numbered 10, after V lost 2 bases and J lost 0 bases. Germline V CDR1 and CDR2: DFQATT, SNEGSKA (reference sequence). The CDR3 sequence is CSARPEQGTSSYEQYF. For the CDR3, the DNA is TGCAGTGCTAGACCCGAACAGGGGACCTCCTCCTACGAGCAGTACTTC.

The chain couples TRBV28 to TRBJ2-1; D call uncertain. The germline V and J ends were trimmed by 1 base and 8 bases, with 9 bases remaining between them. Germline values: CDR1 MDHEN, CDR2 SYDVKM. The CDR3 runs 13 residues. The CDR3, as DNA: TGTGCCAGCAGTTTATCCTTTTCGGATGAGCAGTTCTTC. Encoded protein: CASSLSFSDEQFF.

In the case of this clonotype: This may be a read error, as it is one base from a much larger clone. This sequence joins TRBV4-1 and TRBJ1-1; TRBD1 agrees at 7 bases. The germline CDR1 and CDR2 sequences are MGHRA and YSYEKL. Trimming cost V 1 base and J 1 base; bases outside gene matches: 9. The CDR3 length is 17 residues. CDR3 sequence (DNA): TGCGCCAGCAGCCAAGGCGTCATCAGGGGGGAGAACACTGAAGCTTTCTTT. It specifies CASSQGVIRGENTEAFF.

This chain uses TRBV4-1 with TRBJ1-1; 7 positions match TRBD1. J was trimmed by 1 base and V by 3 bases; bases with no gene match: 8. The CDR3 covers 16 residues. Germline V gives CDR1 MGHRA, CDR2 YSYEKL. CDR3 loop: CASSHAKDRENTEAFF. The DNA for the CDR3 is TGCGCCAGCAGCCATGCAAAAGACAGGGAGAACACTGAAGCTTTCTTT.

This clonotype was seen a few times. This rearrangement joins TRBV7-8 to TRBJ2-7; 8 positions agree with TRBD2. Per germline, CDR1 SGHVS and CDR2 FQNEAQ. This CDR3 has 13 amino acids. With V trimmed by 5 bases and J by 6 bases, 6 bases remained unmatched. The CDR3 DNA sequence: TGTGCCAGCAGCCGATCGGGGGGGAGCGAGCAGTACTTC. Its protein product is CASSRSGGSEQYF.

J is TRBJ2-5 and V is TRBV28; 7 bases agree with TRBD2. V shed 7 bases, J shed 2 bases, and the junction held 7 bases outside the gene matches. The CDR3 has 14 residues. Per germline, CDR1 MDHEN and CDR2 SYDVKM. Here the CDR3 DNA reads TGTGCCAGCATTCCTAGCGGAGCTCAAGAGACCCAGTACTTC. Amino acid sequence: CASIPSGAQETQYF.

This clonotype came up a few times. This chain joins TRBV5-1 and TRBJ2-1; D uncertain. V was cut by 0 bases and J by 7 bases, with 11 bases left in between. The CDR3 loop spans 14 amino acids. Germline-derived CDR1 and CDR2 are SGHRS and YFSETQ. CDR3 amino acids: CASSLGSWVNEQFF. The CDR3 bases are TGCGCCAGCAGCTTGGGGTCCTGGGTTAATGAGCAGTTCTTC. The full variable domain, its missing parts supplied by reference TRBV5-1 and TRBJ2-1, is KAGVTQTPRYLIKTRGQQVTLSCSPISGHRSVSWYQQTPGQGLQFLFEYFSETQRNKGNFPGRFSGRQFSNSRSEMNVSTLELGDSALYLCASSLGSWVNEQFFGPGTRLTVL.

The rearrangement uses TRBV7-3 and TRBJ2-3, with D possibly matching TRBD1 (6 bases). The CDR3 length is 15 residues. V lost 5 bases and J lost 2, with 14 bases in between. The germline gives CDR1 SGHTA, CDR2 FQGTGA. CDR3 protein: CASSPTGLPTDTQYF. CDR3 DNA: TGTGCCAGCAGCCCAACAGGGCTCCCCACAGATACGCAGTATTTT.

This chain uses TRBV2 with TRBJ2-3, with TRBD2 matching 7 bases. After removal of 7 bases from V and 2 bases from J, the junction contained 12 bases not matched to a gene. CDR3 length: 16 residues. In germline, CDR1 is SNHLY, CDR2 FYNNEI. This chain's CDR3 is CASNLGERDSTDTQYF. Here the CDR3 DNA reads TGTGCCAGCAACTTAGGGGAGCGGGACTCCACAGATACGCAGTATTTT.

The chain joins TRBV9 to TRBJ2-2; 8 nucleotides line up with TRBD2. The CDR3 is made up of 14 amino acids. In germline, CDR1 is SGDLS, CDR2 YYNGEE. J gave up 3 bases and V 3 bases, and 1 base lay outside the gene matches. The DNA of the CDR3 is TGTGCCAGCAGCGCCGGGGGGGACACCGGGGAGCTGTTTTTT. It encodes CASSAGGDTGELFF. Drawing the rest from reference TRBV9 and TRBJ2-2, the complete variable domain is DSGVTQTPKHLITATGQRVTLRCSPRSGDLSVYWYQQSLDQGLQFLIQYYNGEERAKGNILERFSAQQFPDLHSELNLSSLELGDSALYFCASSAGGDTGELFFGEGSRLTVL.

The chain couples TRBV20-1 to TRBJ2-7; D is ambiguous. In germline, CDR1 is DFQATT, CDR2 SNEGSKA (reference sequence). Deletions cut 2 bases from V and 3 bases from J, with 20 bases between. This CDR3 region has 16 residues. CDR3 amino acids: CSARSETAFTVYEQYF. CDR3 coding DNA: TGCAGTGCTAGATCGGAGACTGCTTTCACTGTCTACGAGCAGTACTTC.

This clonotype showed up just a few times. This chain connects TRBV4-1 to TRBJ1-1; D possibly corresponds to TRBD1 (5 bases). There are 15 residues in the CDR3. Trimming left V 2 bases short and J 1 base short, with 11 bases between. Germline CDR1 MGHRA, CDR2 YSYEKL. CDR3 in DNA: TGCGCCAGCAGCCAACGGGGCCGGGAGAACACTGAAGCTTTCTTT. Translation gives CASSQRGRENTEAFF.

This clonotype was recorded a few times. Here the CDR3 reads CASGFSGDHSDTQYF. The CDR3, as DNA: TGTGCCAGCGGGTTTAGCGGGGACCATTCAGATACGCAGTATTTT. The chain has TRBV2 and TRBJ2-3; 8 nucleotides match TRBD2. The germline V gene has CDR1 SNHLY and CDR2 FYNNEI. CDR3 length: 15 amino acids. Germline trimming cut 8 bases from V and 4 bases from J; bases unmatched to any gene: 11.

This clonotype was detected only a few times. In DNA, the CDR3 is TGCAGTGCTAGACGAAAGCCGACAGCACCCTACGAGCAGTACGTC. Translation gives CSARRKPTAPYEQYV. This chain links TRBV20-1 with TRBJ2-7; a possible D gene is TRBD1 (5 bases). Deletions cut 2 bases from V and 2 bases from J, with 16 bases between. Germline assignment: CDR1 DFQATT and CDR2 SNEGSKA (reference sequence). This CDR3 has 15 residues.

CDR3 residues: CASSLGLGAFF. The CDR3 DNA follows: TGTGCCAGCAGCTTAGGACTTGGAGCTTTCTTT. The chain employs TRBV13 and TRBJ1-1; no clear D gene. Trimming took 0 bases from V and 10 from J, leaving 6 bases between them. Per the germline V gene, CDR1 is PRHDT and CDR2 is FYEKMQ (reference sequence). The CDR3 is 11 residues long.

V and J are TRBV24-1 and TRBJ1-2, with 7 bases aligning to TRBD1. Unmatched junction bases numbered 6, after V lost 6 bases and J lost 0 bases. The CDR3 length is 15 residues. Germline V gene data show CDR1 as KGHDR and CDR2 as SFDVKD. CDR3 DNA sequence: TGTGCCACCAGTCCAGGGGGACCGACTAACTATGGCTACACCTTC. Protein sequence: CATSPGGPTNYGYTF.

The chain combines TRBV7-9 with TRBJ1-5; no clear D. The CDR3 totals 14 residues. Germline V CDR1 and CDR2: SEHNR, FQNEAQ (reference sequence). Trimming shortened V by 4 bases and J by 7 bases, and 14 bases separated the two germline ends. CDR3 DNA sequence: TGTGCCAGCAGCTCACCCGGTTTCGGCCAGCCCCAGCATTTT. It is translated as CASSSPGFGQPQHF.

V gene TRBV13 combines with J gene TRBJ1-1, with a tentative D call TRBD1 (5 bases). Trimming left V 1 base short and J 3 bases short, with 12 bases between. The CDR3 consists of 15 residues. Germline CDR1 is PRHDT and CDR2 is FYEKMQ (reference sequence). The CDR3 region is CASSLARVKDTEAFF. The CDR3 coding sequence is TGTGCCAGCAGCTTAGCCAGGGTTAAGGACACTGAAGCTTTCTTT.

The chain couples TRBV28 to TRBJ2-5; D call uncertain. CDR3 size: 12 residues. Per the germline V gene, CDR1 is MDHEN and CDR2 is SYDVKM. With 7 bases removed from V and 4 bases from J, the gap between germline ends came to 10 bases. The CDR3 DNA reads TGTGCCAGCACCTCAGTGGGAGAGACCCAGTACTTC. Encoded protein: CASTSVGETQYF.

This sequence joins TRBV24-1 and TRBJ2-7, with D possibly called TRBD1 or TRBD2 (6 bases each). The V end lost 2 bases, the J end lost 5 bases, and 15 bases lay between the germline ends. Germline-derived CDR1 and CDR2 are KGHDR and SFDVKD. This CDR3 is 15 amino acids long. The CDR3 DNA sequence: TGTGCCACCAGTGATTCGGGTCAGGGGAGGAACGAGCAGTACTTC. Translating gives CATSDSGQGRNEQYF.

This clonotype was seen ten or more times. This chain connects TRBV7-9 to TRBJ2-3; tentative D call: TRBD1 (5 bases). The CDR3 covers 15 residues. The V end was cut by 1 base, the J end by 0 bases, with 8 bases between. Germline V gene data show CDR1 as SEHNR and CDR2 as FQNEAQ (reference sequence). CDR3 residues: CASSLGRASTDTQYF. The CDR3 bases are TGTGCCAGCAGCTTAGGCAGGGCGAGCACAGATACGCAGTATTTT. The full variable domain, completed using reference TRBV7-9 and TRBJ2-3, is DTGVSQNPRHKITKRGQNVTFRCDPISEHNRLYWYRQTLGQGPEFLTYFQNEAQLEKSRLLSDRFSAERPKGSFSTLEIQRTEQGDSAMYLCASSLGRASTDTQYFGPGTRLTVL.

The rearrangement uses TRBV7-9 and TRBJ1-5, with 9 positions matching TRBD1. In germline, CDR1 is SEHNR, CDR2 FQNEAQ (reference sequence). The CDR3 is made up of 15 amino acids. V trimming: 4 bases; J trimming: 7 bases; junction bases outside the gene matches: 8. Here the CDR3 DNA reads TGTGCCAGCAGCTCCGAAACGACAGGGGGGCAGCCCCAGCATTTT. Encoded protein: CASSSETTGGQPQHF.

The CDR3 bases are TGTGCCACCAGCATGGACAGGGCAACTAATGAAAAACTGTTTTTT. It specifies CATSMDRATNEKLFF. This rearrangement joins TRBV15 to TRBJ1-4, with 8 bases lining up with TRBD1. The CDR3 runs to 15 residues. The germline V gene has CDR1 LNHNV and CDR2 YYDKDF (reference sequence). Trimming cost V 4 bases and J 0 bases; bases outside gene matches: 1.

V and J are TRBV3-1 and TRBJ2-5, with TRBD1 identical over 9 bases. Germline assignment: CDR1 LGHDT and CDR2 YNNKEL (reference sequence). This CDR3 has 17 residues. Trimming removed 1 base from V and 2 bases from J; junction bases left unmatched: 8. CDR3 residues: CASSQGNDRGRQETQYF. The DNA for the CDR3 is TGTGCCAGCAGCCAAGGAAACGACAGGGGGAGGCAAGAGACCCAGTACTTC.

The J gene is TRBJ2-7, the V gene TRBV20-1; possibly TRBD1 for D (6 bases). Trimming pared 0 bases from V and 3 bases from J, leaving 9 bases between. Germline V gene data show CDR1 as DFQATT and CDR2 as SNEGSKA (reference sequence). This CDR3 has 13 amino acids. DNA of the CDR3: TGCAGTGCTAGAGATGAGGACAGCTACGAGCAGTACGTC. Residues: CSARDEDSYEQYV.

The table lists this clonotype with a few counts. The genes are TRBV20-1 and TRBJ1-2, with TRBD1 matching 9 bases. The CDR3 has 16 residues. The germline V gene has CDR1 DFQATT and CDR2 SNEGSKA (reference sequence). With V trimmed by 0 bases and J by 3 bases, 8 bases remained unmatched. In nucleotides, the CDR3 is TGCAGTGCTAGAGATTCCCGGGACAGGGTTGACTATGGCTACACCTTC. Translating gives CSARDSRDRVDYGYTF.